The sequence of this T cell receptor (beta chain) was determined in a study of cytomegalovirus exposure and HLA in healthy donors. Study-wide background: Assignment to the Caucasian-associated ancestry cluster applied to around 80% of the roughly 400 genotyped donors.

The PCR made use of 60 Vbeta and 13 Jbeta primers. The assay was immunoSEQ multiplex PCR, and TCRdb's table has in-frame clones only and misses some. This repertoire shows 200,000 or so clones, roughly 83% found once; its top ten account for roughly 0.71%. Trimming took 3 bases from V and 2 from J, leaving 8 bases between them. The CDR3 length is 13 residues. CDR1 MGHDK and CDR2 SYGVNS come from the germline V gene. In regard to this clone: Its antigen is still unknown.

General study points: Presence/absence analyses treated sequencing depth as roughly uniform across donors. Analyzed later, most CMV-associated TCR beta chains appeared HLA-restricted. A later look showed TCR association rates differing by HLA locus, highest for DRB1 and lowest for HLA-C.

Sequencing input: PBMCs. The clonotype comes from a boy younger than 10 in good health and CMV-seronegative. The chain links TRBV25-1 to TRBJ2-7; D perhaps matches TRBD1 (6 bases). Here the CDR3 DNA reads TGTGCCAGCAGTGAGGGGGCCCCCTACGAGCAGTACTTC. Translation gives CASSEGAPYEQYF.